The source of this TCR beta chain is a study of T-cell reconstitution after alpha-beta-depleted transplantation in children listed by TCRdb under 2016. Study-wide context: T-cell immune reconstitution after TCRalphabeta/CD19-depleted allogeneic hematopoietic cell transplantation in children was quantitatively tracked in the study by means of TCR repertoire profiling.

The sample's treatment or condition label, in plain terms: allogeneic hematopoietic cell transplantation with graft depleted of TCRalphabeta T cells and CD19 B cells. TCRalphabeta/CD19-depleted allogeneic hematopoietic cell grafts were given to the transplant recipients, all of whom were children. Library method: PCR. Sequencing took place on an Illumina HiSeq 2500. To normalize quantification of the TCRbeta repertoire, the TCR libraries were built with molecular barcoding that relied on unique molecular identifiers. TCRdb cleaned the public reads at Q25 with fastp, built clones with MiXCR and kept in-frame beta chains. Each record represents a unique CDR3 protein, reported with the most common genes and DNA among its rows. For this sample there are 130,000 to 150,000 distinct CDR3 sequences; 8.8% appear just once. The ten largest clones represent 15% to 20% of the sample. From its cysteine to its phenylalanine, the CDR3 spans 12 amino acids. Only the CDR3 part of the read is kept: 36 bases, read in frame from the first base. Clipping removes 3 bases from V and 7 bases from J, with 1 as the unmatched junction base count. As encoded in the germline V gene, CDR1 is MDHEN while CDR2 is SYDVKM.

Ten or more counts support this clonotype. Its target antigen remains unknown. No base-level quality is on record; no much larger clone is a single base apart. The research as a whole found: In some patients, the high TCRbeta diversity seen at day 60 was put down to recipient T cells and intrathymic progenitors that had survived conditioning. The apparently early alphabetaT-cell count recovery about two months after transplant was reportedly dependent on only several hundred rapidly expanded clones derived from non-depleted graft cells. Over the following months the frequencies of hyperexpanded clones went down, and after one year T-cell counts and TCRbeta diversity were mostly credited to newly produced T cells.

Rearrangement joined TRBV28 to TRBJ1-2; TRBD1 lines up with 8 middle nucleotides. The TCR was taken from a female patient between 2 and 15 years old who had a stem cell transplant for congenital amegakaryocytic thrombocytopenia, so the T cells may come from the graft donor. This specimen was PBMCs, mostly from graft donor cells, taken 180 days after TCRalphabeta/CD19-depleted stem cell transplant. The nucleotides read TGTGCCAGCAGTTTGGACAGGGCTGGCTACACCTTC. Its protein reads: CASSLDRAGYTF.